A selection of T cell receptor beta chains follows, all from one sample in a study of regulatory T cells in long-lasting Graves disease. TCRdb reprocessed the multiplex PCR reads via MiXCR and lists one record per CDR3 protein. The table shows approximately 540,000 distinct CDR3 sequences, with about 12% occurring only once. The same data also went into a second study, on T cells in Graves' hyperthyroidism and ophthalmopathy.

Sequenced here: peripheral blood mononuclear cells (PBMCs), sampled at new diagnosis, from a patient treated with antithyroid drugs. The receptors were sampled from a woman in her 30s with Graves disease. The CDR3 runs from the conserved cysteine through the conserved F or W. D genes are given only for firm matches. Clone size is not always given. Where it is, it says once, few, many or a class for expanded clones.

size	V	J	D	CDR3	DNA
NA	TRBV19	TRBJ2-1	NA	CASIRDGHNEQFF	TGTGCCAGTATCCGGGACGGTCACAATGAGCAGTTCTTC
few	TRBV15	TRBJ2-5	NA	CATSVRLLAGTETQYF	TGTGCCACCAGCGTTCGCCTACTAGCAGGGACTGAGACCCAGTACTTC
NA	TRBV7-9	TRBJ2-7	NA	CASSSRAGTYEQYF	TGTGCCAGCAGCTCCCGGGCTGGGACCTACGAGCAGTACTTC
many	TRBV7-9	TRBJ2-3	NA	CASNYETDTQYF	TGTGCCAGCAACTATGAGACAGATACGCAGTATTTT
NA	TRBV19	TRBJ2-1	TRBD2	CASSIGAGGYNEQFF	TGTGCCAGTAGTATTGGTGCGGGAGGCTACAATGAGCAGTTCTTC
NA	TRBV19	TRBJ2-7	TRBD2	CVTSPSGTSYEQYF	TGTGTCACCTCACCCAGCGGGACCTCCTACGAGCAGTACTTC
NA	TRBV27	TRBJ2-7	NA	CASSSRYERYF	TGTGCCAGCAGTTCCCGCTACGAGCGGTACTTC
many	TRBV6-1	TRBJ1-3	TRBD1	CASRLQGSAGNTIYF	TGTGCCAGCAGGCTACAGGGGTCGGCTGGAAACACCATATATTTT
few	TRBV19	TRBJ1-2	NA	CASSMGESPFGYTF	TGTGCCAGTAGTATGGGGGAATCCCCTTTTGGCTACACCTTC
many	TRBV2	TRBJ1-2	NA	CASSGVSRDAHGYTF	TGTGCCAGCAGTGGAGTGAGCAGGGATGCGCATGGCTACACCTTC